This T cell receptor beta chain was profiled in a study of shared clonotypes between healthy human individuals. Overall study context: Donors had three CD4 naive, three CD4 memory, two CD8 naive and one CD8 memory plate apiece.

This clone has just a few counts. The table came from immunoSEQ multiplex PCR; TCRdb's copy has only in-frame clones and leaves some out. In the table there are 2 million to 2.5 million clones, roughly 90% of which are singletons. In germline, CDR1 is ENHRY, CDR2 SYGVKD. Trimming removed 8 bases at V and 4 bases at J, with 14 bases between. The CDR3 has 13 residues. The sample was naive CD4+ T cells from PBMCs. Noted subset: CD45RA+ positively selected. The genes are TRBV10-3 and TRBJ1-2; D unresolved. The sequence derives from a man between 18 and 29 years old in good health. Some clones in this sample may be carry-over from other donors' samples. The DNA for the CDR3 is TGTGCCATCCGGAATTTAAGGAGCTATGGCTACACCTTC. Translated, it gives CAIRNLRSYGYTF.